Following are 5 T cell receptor beta chains from one sample sequenced in a study of Ad26.COV2.S vaccination and SARS-CoV-2 variants. Profiled with immunoSEQ multiplex PCR; TCRdb holds only in-frame clones, not every one. The sample yields some 350,000 clones, about 85% seen once. As to treatment: 19 received Ad26.COV2.S at low or high dose, single or two shots; about 5 received placebo; per-sample allocation not given. Day 63 after the first vaccine or placebo injection was the time point for sampling. Sequenced here: peripheral blood, sampled in a trial of Ad26.COV2.S vaccine versus placebo. The receptors derive from a person aged 18-65 years who received the Ad26.COV2.S COVID-19 vaccine or a placebo.

The CDR3 sequence: CASSIGVGYTF. The DNA of the CDR3 is TGTGCCAGTAGTATCGGGGTCGGCTACACCTTC. The chain couples TRBV19 to TRBJ1-2, with D unresolved. The CDR3 has 11 residues. Trimming shortened V by 3 bases and J by 8 bases, and 7 bases separated the two germline ends. From germline, CDR1 is LNHDA and CDR2 SQIVND (reference sequence).

The genes are TRBV5-4 and TRBJ1-4; weak D call: TRBD1 (5 bases). Trimming shortened V by 2 bases and J by 7 bases, and 9 bases separated the two germline ends. Per the germline V gene, CDR1 is SGHNT and CDR2 is YYREEE (reference sequence). The length of the CDR3 is 13 residues. CDR3 amino acids: CASSFQGGEKLFF. The CDR3 DNA is TGTGCCAGCAGCTTTCAGGGAGGTGAAAAACTGTTTTTT.

The rearrangement uses TRBV3-1 (or the pseudogene TRBV3-2) and TRBJ1-1, with D hard to call. Trimming cost V 4 bases and J 8 bases, with 17 bases left between them. The germline V gene has CDR1 LGHDT and CDR2 YNNKEL (reference sequence). This CDR3 spans 14 amino acids. The CDR3 reads CASSPSLFLGEAFF. The CDR3 coding sequence is TGTGCCAGCAGCCCCAGCCTGTTCCTAGGAGAAGCTTTCTTT.

V usage is TRBV14 and J usage is TRBJ2-7; 9 bases fit TRBD2. Germline V gene data show CDR1 as SGHDN and CDR2 as FVKESK. CDR3 size: 14 residues. V lost 4 bases and J lost 9; bases outside the gene matches: 10. CDR3 nucleotide sequence: TGTGCCAGCAGCCGTACTAGCGGGCGTGGGGGGCAGTACTTC. This translates into CASSRTSGRGGQYF.

The chain joins TRBV7-9 to TRBJ1-6; 8 bases fit TRBD1. The CDR3 runs to 14 residues. Germline CDR1 reads SEHNR; CDR2 reads FQNEAQ (reference sequence). Unmatched junction bases numbered 5, after V lost 5 bases and J lost 8 bases. CDR3 sequence: CASSVDRGYSPLHF. The CDR3 region has the DNA TGTGCCAGCAGCGTTGACAGGGGTTATTCACCCCTCCACTTT.